Presented here are 9 T cell receptor beta chains from one specimen sequenced in a study of blood T cell repertoires in COVID-19. Some clones are missing from TCRdb's copy, which holds only in-frame ones; the method was immunoSEQ multiplex PCR. This sample has fewer than 300,000 clones, with roughly 90% found just once. Sequencing was carried out using peripheral blood. The receptor set was obtained from a woman under 40 with COVID-19, enrolled during active disease.

The chain has TRBV11-2 and TRBJ1-6; D is undetermined. Germline assignment: CDR1 SGHAT and CDR2 FQNNGV. This CDR3 is 15 amino acids long. Trimming shortened V by 4 bases and J by 6 bases, and 13 bases separated the two germline ends. The CDR3 region is CASSSNIGSNSPLHF. In DNA, the CDR3 is TGTGCCAGCAGCTCTAACATCGGGTCTAATTCACCCCTCCACTTT.

The CDR3 DNA reads TGTGCCATCAGTGAGGTAAAGGTTCCAGGGGCGAATGGCTACACCTTC. It encodes CAISEVKVPGANGYTF. The chain combines TRBV10-3 with TRBJ1-2; D is possibly TRBD1 (6 bases). V lost 2 bases, J lost 6 bases, and 19 bases lay in between. The V gene's germline CDR1 is ENHRY and CDR2 SYGVKD. This CDR3 contains 16 residues.

V is TRBV27 and J is TRBJ2-3; 7 bases fit TRBD2. The V gene's germline CDR1 is MNHEY and CDR2 SMNVEV (reference sequence). The CDR3 totals 17 residues. V lost 3 bases and J lost 0; bases outside the gene matches: 9. The CDR3 DNA reads as TGTGCCAGCAGTTTCCGACTAGCCACTGATAGCACAGATACGCAGTATTTT. Translated: CASSFRLATDSTDTQYF.

This sequence joins TRBV7-9 and TRBJ1-5, with TRBD1 identical over 7 bases. This CDR3 is 14 amino acids long. Germline CDR1 is SEHNR and CDR2 is FQNEAQ (reference sequence). V gave up 5 bases and J gave up 7 bases; unmatched junction bases: 8. In DNA form, the CDR3 reads TGTGCCAGCAGCACCGGGGACAGAAGGCAGCCCCAGCATTTT. This translates into CASSTGDRRQPQHF.

The count of this clone is one. The V gene is TRBV6-5, the J gene TRBJ1-2; a possible D gene is TRBD1 (6 bases). The germline V gene encodes CDR1 MNHEY and CDR2 SVGAGI. V shed 2 bases and J shed 4 bases, with 14 bases lying between them. The CDR3 totals 15 residues. CDR3 DNA: TGTGCCAGCAGTTACGGTGGACAGAGTTTCTATGGCTACACCTTC. Amino acid sequence: CASSYGGQSFYGYTF.

This chain uses TRBV6-5 with TRBJ2-2, with D maybe TRBD1 (6 bases). The CDR3 is 15 amino acids. Germline assignment: CDR1 MNHEY and CDR2 SVGAGI. Trimming cost V 4 bases and J 0 bases, with 9 bases left between them. The DNA of the CDR3 is TGTGCCAGCAGTTGGGGGACACCGAACACCGGGGAGCTGTTTTTT. Protein product: CASSWGTPNTGELFF.

The chain recombines TRBV27 with TRBJ2-7, with a possible D match to TRBD2 (5 bases). Trimming left V 7 bases short and J 2 bases short, with 9 bases between. The CDR3 contains 12 residues. Germline CDR1 and CDR2: MNHEY and SMNVEV (reference sequence). As DNA, the CDR3 is TGTGCCAGCACTTCCGGGACCTACGAGCAGTACTTC. Protein sequence: CASTSGTYEQYF.

The V call is TRBV27, the J call TRBJ2-7; 12 bases are shared with TRBD1. This CDR3 comprises 13 residues. Germline values: CDR1 MNHEY, CDR2 SMNVEV (reference sequence). With V trimmed by 6 bases and J by 7 bases, 4 bases remained unmatched. The CDR3 loop reads CASRGQGAHEQYF. CDR3 nucleotides: TGTGCCAGCAGGGGACAGGGGGCGCATGAGCAGTACTTC.

CDR3 loop: CAISELGGKDQPQHF. DNA for the CDR3: TGTGCCATCAGTGAGCTGGGAGGGAAGGATCAGCCCCAGCATTTT. V is TRBV10-3 and J is TRBJ1-5; D not resolved. Germline values: CDR1 ENHRY, CDR2 SYGVKD. V was pared by 2 bases and J by 5 bases, with 13 bases between. The CDR3 is 15 residues long.